The 30 T cell receptor beta chains below were found in one sample sequenced in a study of T-cell memory formation after mild COVID-19. TCRdb reprocessed the 5' RACE reads via MiXCR and lists one record per CDR3 protein. The table lists approximately 150,000 distinct CDR3 sequences, around 13% of them singletons. Sequencing input: PBMCs or a T cell subset sorted from them (not recorded which). The receptors originated from a man in his late teens or twenties who had mild COVID-19 (a few samples of this study predate the infection). Cell type and time point are not known.

This clonotype has only a few counts. V usage is TRBV7-6 and J usage is TRBJ2-2, with no clear D. This CDR3 contains 13 residues. Germline loops: CDR1 SGHVS, CDR2 FNYEAQ. V lost 2 bases, J lost 5 bases, and 6 bases lay in between. The CDR3 nucleotides read TGTGCCAGCAGCTTATTTTTAACCGGGGAGCTGTTTTTT. Translated: CASSLFLTGELFF.

The rearrangement joins TRBV5-1 to TRBJ2-6; 7 nucleotides agree with TRBD2. The CDR3 extends over 18 amino acids. Per the germline V gene, CDR1 is SGHRS and CDR2 is YFSETQ. The V and J ends lost 0 bases and 2 bases, in that order; junction bases with no gene match: 8. The CDR3 DNA reads TGCGCCAGCAGCTTGGCCGGGGAGGGGTCCCCTGGGGCCAACGTCCTGACTTTC. Residues: CASSLAGEGSPGANVLTF. The variable domain in full, with the rest retrieved from reference TRBV5-1 and TRBJ2-6, is KAGVTQTPRYLIKTRGQQVTLSCSPISGHRSVSWYQQTPGQGLQFLFEYFSETQRNKGNFPGRFSGRQFSNSRSEMNVSTLELGDSALYLCASSLAGEGSPGANVLTFGAGSRLTVL.

This clonotype turned up a few times. The V and J genes are TRBV5-1 and TRBJ1-5, with 7 positions matching TRBD1. V gave up 2 bases and J gave up 6 bases; unmatched junction bases: 5. In germline, CDR1 is SGHRS, CDR2 YFSETQ. This CDR3 has 14 residues. For the CDR3, the DNA is TGCGCCAGCAGCTTCGGCCAGGGGGGTCAGCCCCAGCATTTT. Its protein product is CASSFGQGGQPQHF.

A few counts support this clonotype. The chain combines TRBV11-2 with TRBJ2-5; D is perhaps TRBD1 (5 bases). Germline values: CDR1 SGHAT, CDR2 FQNNGV. This CDR3 has 16 residues. V gave up 3 bases and J gave up 0 bases, with 14 bases separating them. In DNA form, the CDR3 reads TGTGCCAGCAGCTTTTTCGCAGGGCCGTACCAAGAGACCCAGTACTTC. This encodes CASSFFAGPYQETQYF.

In nucleotides, the CDR3 is TGTGCCAGCAGCCAGACGGGACTAGCGGGGGACACCGGGGAGCTGTTTTTT. It yields the protein CASSQTGLAGDTGELFF. The V call is TRBV4-2, the J call TRBJ2-2; TRBD2 agrees at 14 bases. J was trimmed by 3 bases and V by 3 bases; bases with no gene match: 3. This CDR3 region has 17 residues. Looked up from germline, CDR1 is LGHNA and CDR2 is YNFKEQ.

This clonotype showed up just a few times. The V gene is TRBV20-1, the J gene TRBJ2-7, with 7 nucleotides matching TRBD1. Losses at the gene ends were 1 base for V and 0 bases for J; bases not matched to a gene: 6. CDR1 and CDR2 from the germline V gene are DFQATT and SNEGSKA (reference sequence). This CDR3 has 15 residues. CDR3 protein: CSARGGGRGSYEQYV. Written as DNA, the CDR3 is TGCAGTGCTAGAGGAGGGGGCAGGGGCTCCTACGAGCAGTACGTC.

The rearrangement links TRBV12-3 or TRBV12-4 to TRBJ1-5; D is undetermined. Trimming took off 2 bases at V and 0 bases at J, with 2 bases between the two ends. The CDR3 contains 13 residues. In DNA form, the CDR3 reads TGTGCCAGCAGTTTATATAGCAATCAGCCCCAGCATTTT. This codes for CASSLYSNQPQHF.

This clonotype has just a few counts. The V and J genes are TRBV4-3 and TRBJ1-3, with D unresolved. Germline V gene lookup returns CDR1 LGHNA and CDR2 YSLEER. The CDR3 totals 14 residues. The V gene lost 0 bases and the J gene lost 0 bases, with 3 bases spanning the gap. The CDR3 DNA reads as TGCGCCAGCAGCCAAGAGAGCTCTGGAAACACCATATATTTT. Translated: CASSQESSGNTIYF.

This clonotype came up a few times. This rearrangement joins TRBV7-2 to TRBJ2-2; 11 nucleotides agree with TRBD2. The CDR3 has 15 residues. In germline, CDR1 is SGHTA, CDR2 FQGNSA. V lost 3 bases, J lost 8 bases, and 5 bases stayed unmatched. CDR3 region: CASSFGLAGTGELFF. The DNA of the CDR3 is TGTGCCAGCAGCTTTGGACTAGCGGGTACAGGGGAGCTGTTTTTT.

The rearrangement uses TRBV5-1 and TRBJ2-3; 10 bases line up with TRBD2. The CDR3 has 16 residues. The V gene's germline CDR1 is SGHRS and CDR2 YFSETQ. V trimming: 0 bases; J trimming: 0 bases; junction bases outside the gene matches: 1. CDR3 sequence (DNA): TGCGCCAGCAGCTTGGCACTAGCGGGGAGCACAGATACGCAGTATTTT. Amino acid sequence: CASSLALAGSTDTQYF.

The genes are TRBV27 and TRBJ2-2; no firm D call. With 5 bases removed from V and 2 bases from J, the gap between germline ends came to 6 bases. The CDR3 is made up of 13 amino acids. Germline-derived CDR1 and CDR2 are MNHEY and SMNVEV (reference sequence). This CDR3 is CASSPVNTGELFF. In DNA, the CDR3 is TGTGCCAGCAGTCCCGTTAACACCGGGGAGCTGTTTTTT.

This clonotype has only a few counts. The J gene is TRBJ2-6, the V gene TRBV5-5; D is unresolved. V lost 4 bases, J lost 6 bases, and 17 bases lay in between. The CDR3 extends over 16 amino acids. Germline-derived CDR1 and CDR2 are SGHKS and YYEKEE (reference sequence). The CDR3 sequence is CASSHARLAEANVLTF. The CDR3 DNA sequence: TGTGCCAGCAGCCATGCCCGACTGGCAGAGGCCAACGTCCTGACTTTC.

The rearrangement links TRBV23-1 to TRBJ1-5, with TRBD1 identical over 7 bases. TRBV23-1 is labeled an ORF, and its function is uncertain. V lost 1 base and J lost 2; bases outside the gene matches: 5. The CDR3 is made up of 16 amino acids. The CDR3 spells CASSQYRGPGNQPQHF. CDR3 DNA sequence: TGCGCCAGCAGTCAATACAGGGGCCCGGGCAATCAGCCCCAGCATTTT.

V usage is TRBV5-1 and J usage is TRBJ2-1, with TRBD1 as a possible D gene (5 bases). Germline CDR1 is SGHRS and CDR2 is YFSETQ. The CDR3 loop spans 15 amino acids. Trimming took off 5 bases at V and 3 bases at J, with 15 bases between the two ends. CDR3 region: CASSPRQSHYNEQFF. CDR3 DNA: TGCGCCAGCAGTCCCAGACAGTCCCACTACAATGAGCAGTTCTTC.

This rearrangement joins TRBV7-9 to TRBJ2-3; D may match TRBD1 or TRBD2 (6 bases each). Germline V gene sequence: CDR1 SEHNR, CDR2 FQNEAQ (reference sequence). Trimming took 5 bases from V and 7 from J, leaving 16 bases between them. This CDR3 comprises 14 residues. In nucleotides, the CDR3 is TGTGCCAGCAGCCAAGTGGGGGGCATAAATACGCAGTATTTT. Translated, it gives CASSQVGGINTQYF. The full variable domain, rest sourced from reference TRBV7-9 and TRBJ2-3, is DTGVSQNPRHKITKRGQNVTFRCDPISEHNRLYWYRQTLGQGPEFLTYFQNEAQLEKSRLLSDRFSAERPKGSFSTLEIQRTEQGDSAMYLCASSQVGGINTQYFGPGTRLTVL.

This clonotype was counted between two and nine times. The chain is built from TRBV6-2 or TRBV6-3 and TRBJ2-6; a possible D gene is TRBD2 (7 bases). This CDR3 has 16 amino acids. Germline CDR1 is MNHEY and CDR2 is SVGEGT. Trimming left V 1 base short and J 12 bases short, with 19 bases between. The DNA of the CDR3 is TGTGCCAGCAGTTACTATGGGAGGGGGGGTCGAGGCGTCCTGACTTTC. Amino acid sequence: CASSYYGRGGRGVLTF.

This clonotype was detected only a few times. This chain joins TRBV16 and TRBJ1-1; D ambiguous. The germline gives CDR1 KGHSY, CDR2 FQNENV. Trimming pared 2 bases from V and 8 bases from J, leaving 12 bases between. This CDR3 spans 13 amino acids. In nucleotides, the CDR3 is TGTGCCAGCAGCCAAGCCCTTCGAGCCGAAGCTTTCTTT. Translation: CASSQALRAEAFF. Variable domain in full (rest from reference TRBV16 and TRBJ1-1): GEEVAQTPKHLVRGEGQKAKLYCAPIKGHSYVFWYQQVLKNEFKFLISFQNENVFDETGMPKERFSAKCLPNSPCSLEIQATKLEDSAVYFCASSQALRAEAFFGQGTRLTVV.

As to this clonotype: At one of its ends the junction is not consistent with the germline gene, which may arise from a read error. The J gene is TRBJ1-1, the V gene TRBV7-7; no clear D. Germline V gene sequence: CDR1 SSHAT, CDR2 FNYEAQ (reference sequence). The CDR3 totals 16 residues. The CDR3 reads CASSVPVLGQNTEAFF. CDR3 bases: TGTGCTAGCAGCGTTCCCGTACTAGGTCAGAACACTGAAGCTTTCTTT. The entire variable domain, with the rest obtained from reference TRBV7-7 and TRBJ1-1, is as follows: GAGVSQSPRYKVTKRGQDVTLRCDPISSHATLYWYQQALGQGPEFLTYFNYEAQPDKSGLPSDRFSAERPEGSISTLTIQRTEQRDSAMYRCASSVPVLGQNTEAFFGQGTRLTVV.

This clonotype was counted between two and nine times. The chain has TRBV9 and TRBJ2-4; 10 nucleotides align to TRBD1. CDR3 length equals 14 residues. Trimming at V came to 2 bases and at J to 8 bases, leaving 4 bases not matched to a gene. Germline lookup yields CDR1 SGDLS and CDR2 YYNGEE. CDR3 protein: CASSVRDRGHIQYF. The CDR3, as DNA: TGTGCCAGCAGCGTCCGGGACAGGGGTCACATTCAGTACTTC.

This clonotype was seen once. The chain recombines TRBV19 with TRBJ1-5, with a tentative D call TRBD1 (6 bases). The CDR3 totals 16 residues. The V end lost 8 bases, the J end lost 0 bases, and 17 bases lay between the germline ends. CDR1 is LNHDA and CDR2 is SQIVND in the germline V gene (reference sequence). CDR3: CASSRGKGVSNQPQHF. The CDR3 DNA follows: TGTGCCAGTTCCCGAGGTAAGGGGGTTAGCAATCAGCCCCAGCATTTT.

Within the sample, this clonotype is medium-sized. The chain recombines TRBV4-2 with TRBJ2-5; TRBD2 agrees at 9 bases. V trimming: 0 bases; J trimming: 0 bases; junction bases outside the gene matches: 8. The CDR3 contains 18 residues. CDR1 LGHNA and CDR2 YNFKEQ come from the germline V gene. The CDR3 protein is CASSQEENSGGHQETQYF. For the CDR3, the DNA is TGTGCCAGCAGCCAAGAAGAGAATAGCGGGGGACACCAAGAGACCCAGTACTTC.

The chain has TRBV25-1 and TRBJ1-1, with D maybe TRBD1 (6 bases). The germline V gene encodes CDR1 MGHDK and CDR2 SYGVNS. This CDR3 region has 13 residues. The ends were cut back, 8 bases at V and 10 bases at J, with 20 bases in the middle. For the CDR3, the DNA is TGTGCCAGCCAGCCGGGACATTTGATGGGAGCTTTCTTT. Protein product: CASQPGHLMGAFF.

This clonotype was seen a handful of times. A clone one base away is much larger, so this may be a read error. The CDR3, as DNA: TGCGCCAGCAGCCACGGGCGGGCACGTGAGCAGTTCTTC. This translates into CASSHGRAREQFF. J is TRBJ2-1 and V is TRBV4-3; D is possibly TRBD2 (5 bases). Germline CDR1 reads LGHNA; CDR2 reads YSLEER. Trimming removed 3 bases from V and 9 bases from J, with 12 bases in between. The length of the CDR3 is 13 residues.

This rearrangement joins TRBV7-9 to TRBJ1-2, with 8 nucleotides matching TRBD1. This CDR3 has 14 amino acids. The trim removed 3 bases at V and 6 bases at J, leaving 6 bases unmatched. Looked up from germline, CDR1 is SEHNR and CDR2 is FQNEAQ (reference sequence). CDR3: CASSFRQGSDGYTF. In DNA, the CDR3 is TGTGCCAGCAGCTTCAGACAGGGGTCGGATGGCTACACCTTC.

V usage is TRBV4-2 and J usage is TRBJ2-2; TRBD2 is a possible D gene (7 bases). Between the trimmed V and J ends, which lost 2 bases and 2 bases, there was a span of 15 bases. The length of the CDR3 is 17 residues. From germline, CDR1 is LGHNA and CDR2 YNFKEQ. The CDR3, as DNA: TGTGCCAGCAGCCAAAACTTAGGGGGGGATAACACCGGGGAGCTGTTTTTT. Its translation is CASSQNLGGDNTGELFF.

The J gene is TRBJ2-3, the V gene TRBV5-1; TRBD2 aligns across 11 bases. The V segment lost 4 bases and the J segment 4 bases; nucleotides outside the gene matches: 8. Germline values: CDR1 SGHRS, CDR2 YFSETQ. CDR3 length equals 16 residues. DNA for the CDR3: TGCGCCAGCAGCGCCTCGCTAGCGGGGGGCGCAGATACGCAGTATTTT. It translates to CASSASLAGGADTQYF.

This clonotype was recorded a few times. V is TRBV7-9 and J is TRBJ1-5; D is uncertain. The CDR3 is 14 amino acids. Germline CDR1 reads SEHNR; CDR2 reads FQNEAQ (reference sequence). The ends were cut back, 0 bases at V and 5 bases at J, with 8 bases in the middle. CDR3 residues: CASSLALPDQPQHF. CDR3 nucleotide sequence: TGTGCCAGCAGCTTAGCCCTTCCGGATCAGCCCCAGCATTTT.

This clonotype was seen a handful of times. The chain uses TRBV7-2 and TRBJ1-5; the D gene is possibly TRBD1 (5 bases). This CDR3 has 12 amino acids. Germline CDR1 and CDR2: SGHTA and FQGNSA. V was shortened by 7 bases and J by 6 bases, with 10 bases between the two germline ends. As DNA, the CDR3 is TGTGCCAGCACCCTCCAGGGTCAGCCCCAGCATTTT. Its protein is CASTLQGQPQHF.

This sequence joins TRBV19 and TRBJ1-5; TRBD1 is a possible D gene (5 bases). The V gene lost 6 bases and the J gene lost 5 bases, with 17 bases spanning the gap. The CDR3 is 15 residues long. Per the germline V gene, CDR1 is LNHDA and CDR2 is SQIVND (reference sequence). CDR3 sequence: CASRDRAGYYQPQHF. DNA for the CDR3: TGTGCCAGTAGGGACCGGGCAGGGTACTATCAGCCCCAGCATTTT.

The genes are TRBV12-3 or TRBV12-4 and TRBJ1-5; possibly TRBD1 for D (6 bases). V gave up 5 bases and J gave up 4 bases, with 12 bases separating them. The CDR3 runs 14 residues. CDR3 DNA: TGTGCCAGCAGTCCCCTTGACAGGAATCAGCCCCAGCATTTT. Its protein product is CASSPLDRNQPQHF.